This record looks at one T cell receptor (beta chain) sequence and its context. This sample was taken from a study of blood T cells in healthy people across ages. Germline V CDR1 and CDR2: MNHEY, SVGAGI. The V and J ends lost 5 bases and 11 bases respectively, with 21 bases between them. The CDR3 is 14 amino acids. A sample-barcoded 5' primer and a J-beta primer mix were used in a second PCR of roughly 7 to 11 cycles. TCRdb re-called the 5' RACE reads through MiXCR, storing one row per CDR3 protein. Of 1,500,000 or so distinct CDR3 sequences detected, 55% to 75% appear once; the ten largest clones hold about 6.3%.

Specimen: blood. This receptor was obtained from a young man in good health. This chain uses TRBV6-5 with TRBJ2-5; D gene ambiguous. The CDR3 loop is CASSASFGHDEQYF. The CDR3 DNA reads as TGTGCCAGCAGTGCGAGTTTCGGCCACGATGAGCAGTACTTC.